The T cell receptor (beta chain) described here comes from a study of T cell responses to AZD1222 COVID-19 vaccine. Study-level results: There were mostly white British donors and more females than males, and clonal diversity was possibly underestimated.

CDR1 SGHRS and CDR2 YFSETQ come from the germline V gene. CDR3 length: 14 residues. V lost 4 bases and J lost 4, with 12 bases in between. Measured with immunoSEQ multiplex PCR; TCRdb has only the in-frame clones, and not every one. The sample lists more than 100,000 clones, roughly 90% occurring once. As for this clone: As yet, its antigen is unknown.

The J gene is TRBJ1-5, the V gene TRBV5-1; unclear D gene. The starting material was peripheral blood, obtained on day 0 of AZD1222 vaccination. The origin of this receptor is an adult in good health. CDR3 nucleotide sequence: TGCGCCAGCAGCCCACGGGCCGGGAATCAGCCCCAGCATTTT. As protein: CASSPRAGNQPQHF.